What follows are 27 T cell receptor beta chains derived from one specimen sequenced in a study of PD-1 blockade in classical Hodgkin lymphoma. In every patient, relapse followed autologous stem cell transplantation, while exposure to brentuximab vedotin differed. Some clones are missing from TCRdb's copy, which holds only in-frame ones; the method was immunoSEQ multiplex PCR. The sample records about 41,000 clones, around three quarters being singletons. The specimen comprised peripheral blood mononuclear cells (PBMCs), sampled at baseline. Receptors originate from a human donor with classical Hodgkin lymphoma.

The chain recombines TRBV6-6 with TRBJ1-2; D is possibly TRBD1 (5 bases). This CDR3 has 16 residues. CDR1 is MNHNY and CDR2 is SVGAGI in the germline V gene (reference sequence). Trimming removed 0 bases at V and 4 bases at J, with 15 bases between. Written as DNA, the CDR3 is TGTGCCAGCAGTTACTCGAAAGGGACGGAGGGCTATGGCTACACCTTC. As protein: CASSYSKGTEGYGYTF.

The rearrangement links TRBV7-2 to TRBJ2-7, with 9 positions matching TRBD2. V lost 1 base to trimming and J lost 7 bases; unmatched junction nucleotides: 2. The CDR3 sequence is 13 residues long. Germline lookup yields CDR1 SGHTA and CDR2 FQGNSA. The CDR3 sequence is CASSLVAGEEQYF. For the CDR3, the DNA is TGTGCCAGCAGCTTAGTAGCGGGAGAGGAGCAGTACTTC.

The CDR3 loop is CASSPWTGLGEQFF. The CDR3 DNA reads TGTGCCAGCAGCCCTTGGACAGGGCTAGGTGAGCAGTTCTTC. This chain links TRBV7-6 with TRBJ2-1; 8 positions match TRBD1. CDR3 length equals 14 residues. Germline V gene sequence: CDR1 SGHVS, CDR2 FNYEAQ. V lost 5 bases and J lost 9; bases outside the gene matches: 9. The full variable domain, with the rest looked up from reference TRBV7-6 and TRBJ2-1, is GAGVSQSPRYKVTKRGQDVALRCDPISGHVSLYWYRQALGQGPEFLTYFNYEAQQDKSGLPNDRFSAERPEGSISTLTIQRTEQRDSAMYRCASSPWTGLGEQFFGPGTRLTVL.

J is TRBJ2-5 and V is TRBV2; D not resolved. Germline values: CDR1 SNHLY, CDR2 FYNNEI. The length of the CDR3 is 12 residues. CDR3 nucleotide sequence: TGTTCTAAGTCCGGGTTGGGAGAGACCCAGTACTTC. Translating gives CSKSGLGETQYF.

The V gene is TRBV28, the J gene TRBJ1-1; 8 nucleotides align to TRBD1. The V segment lost 2 bases and the J segment 1 base; nucleotides outside the gene matches: 0. Germline loops: CDR1 MDHEN, CDR2 SYDVKM. The CDR3 is 14 amino acids. For the CDR3, the DNA is TGTGCCAGCAGTTTACAGGGGGCGAACACTGAAGCTTTCTTT. It specifies CASSLQGANTEAFF.

CDR3 loop: CASSKQGFSTDTQYF. DNA for the CDR3: TGTGCCAGCAGCAAGCAGGGTTTTAGCACAGATACGCAGTATTTT. This sequence joins TRBV7-7 and TRBJ2-3; possible D gene TRBD1, 5 bases. V gave up 5 bases and J gave up 0 bases, with 12 bases separating them. The germline gives CDR1 SSHAT, CDR2 FNYEAQ (reference sequence). The CDR3 has 15 amino acids.

This chain uses TRBV6-1 with TRBJ1-1; no firm D call. This CDR3 has 13 residues. From germline, CDR1 is MNHNS and CDR2 SASEGT. V was trimmed by 7 bases and J by 1 base, leaving 10 bases between them. The CDR3 reads CASIFDGNTEAFF. CDR3 coding DNA: TGTGCCAGCATTTTTGACGGGAACACTGAAGCTTTCTTT.

This chain joins TRBV7-9 and TRBJ1-1, with 9 bases aligning to TRBD1. The germline CDR1 and CDR2 sequences are SEHNR and FQNEAQ (reference sequence). With 1 base clipped from V and 1 base from J, the junction kept 1 base outside the gene matches. The CDR3 contains 15 residues. The CDR3 region is CASSLGTGENTEAFF. The CDR3 DNA reads as TGTGCCAGCAGCTTAGGGACAGGGGAGAACACTGAAGCTTTCTTT.

This sequence joins TRBV30 and TRBJ1-4; unclear D gene. The V gene's germline CDR1 is GTSNPN and CDR2 SVGIG (reference sequence). With 5 bases removed from V and 5 bases from J, the gap between germline ends came to 18 bases. The CDR3 runs to 15 residues. CDR3 protein: CAWGRFGRTNEKLFF. The CDR3 coding sequence is TGTGCCTGGGGTCGATTTGGCAGAACGAATGAAAAACTGTTTTTT. Using reference TRBV30 and TRBJ1-4 for the parts outside the CDR3, the full variable domain is SQTIHQWPATLVQPVGSPLSLECTVEGTSNPNLYWYRQAAGRGLQLLFYSVGIGQISSEVPQNLSASRPQDRQFILSSKKLLLSDSGFYLCAWGRFGRTNEKLFFGSGTQLSVL.

The V and J genes are TRBV27 and TRBJ2-2; D is ambiguous. The CDR3 consists of 15 residues. Germline CDR1 reads MNHEY; CDR2 reads SMNVEV (reference sequence). Trimming cost V 0 bases and J 5 bases, with 10 bases left between them. The CDR3 loop is CASSLSNNPTGELFF. The CDR3 DNA is TGTGCCAGCAGTTTATCGAACAACCCGACCGGGGAGCTGTTTTTT.

In this sample, this clone turned up once. V and J are TRBV7-9 and TRBJ2-7, with D possibly TRBD2 on 6 matching bases. The germline V gene encodes CDR1 SEHNR and CDR2 FQNEAQ (reference sequence). The V and J ends lost 0 bases and 5 bases respectively, with 11 bases between them. The CDR3 totals 14 residues. The CDR3 here is CASSLAAGSDEQYF. In DNA form, the CDR3 reads TGTGCCAGCAGCTTAGCTGCGGGATCTGACGAGCAGTACTTC.

The chain is built from TRBV30 and TRBJ2-6; D ambiguous. Trimming shortened V by 3 bases and J by 0 bases, and 6 bases separated the two germline ends. CDR3 length equals 14 residues. Germline V CDR1 and CDR2: GTSNPN, SVGIG (reference sequence). The CDR3 protein is CAWRWGSGANVLTF. The CDR3 DNA sequence: TGTGCCTGGAGGTGGGGCTCTGGGGCCAACGTCCTGACTTTC.

The rearrangement links TRBV29-1 to TRBJ2-7; D is uncertain. Trimming stripped 5 bases from V and 0 bases from J, with 17 bases between. The CDR3 spans 15 residues. Germline CDR1 SQVTM, CDR2 ANQGSEA. The CDR3 DNA reads as TGCAGCGTTAATAAAGTGGACCGTAGCTCCTACGAGCAGTACTTC. Protein product: CSVNKVDRSSYEQYF.

A word on this clone: The sample holds other DNA sequences that translate to the same CDR3. V is TRBV6-1 and J is TRBJ2-2; TRBD2 is a possible D gene (6 bases). In germline, CDR1 is MNHNS, CDR2 SASEGT. The CDR3 sequence is 14 residues long. The V and J ends lost 6 bases and 3 bases respectively, with 11 bases between them. As DNA, the CDR3 is TGTGCCAGCAGCCCCGGGGGATACACCGGGGAGCTGTTTTTT. It is translated as CASSPGGYTGELFF.

This chain links TRBV6-5 with TRBJ1-1; D is ambiguous. CDR3 size: 11 residues. Trimming removed 6 bases at V and 1 base at J, with 3 bases between. The germline V gene has CDR1 MNHEY and CDR2 SVGAGI. CDR3 nucleotides: TGTGCCAGCAGCAGGAACACTGAAGCTTTCTTT. This encodes CASSRNTEAFF.

V gene TRBV9 combines with J gene TRBJ2-1; unclear D gene. Per the germline V gene, CDR1 is SGDLS and CDR2 is YYNGEE. The length of the CDR3 is 12 residues. Trimming shortened V by 0 bases and J by 9 bases, and 7 bases separated the two germline ends. The CDR3 bases are TGTGCCAGCAGCGTAGATGTGGGTGAGCAGTTCTTC. As protein: CASSVDVGEQFF.

The V and J genes are TRBV6-5 and TRBJ2-2, with D tentatively TRBD1 (6 bases). Germline CDR1 reads MNHEY; CDR2 reads SVGAGI. The V gene lost 4 bases and the J gene lost 4 bases, with 7 bases spanning the gap. The CDR3 totals 13 residues. CDR3 amino acids: CASSSGVTGELFF. For the CDR3, the DNA is TGTGCCAGCAGTTCAGGGGTCACCGGGGAGCTGTTTTTT.

This clone was counted a few times. The chain links TRBV30 to TRBJ2-5, with a weak D call TRBD1 (6 bases). The CDR3 has 13 residues. The germline CDR1 and CDR2 sequences are GTSNPN and SVGIG (reference sequence). V lost 1 base and J 5 bases, leaving 11 bases between the germline ends. CDR3 residues: CAWSAGGGETQYF. CDR3 in DNA: TGTGCCTGGAGTGCTGGTGGGGGCGAGACCCAGTACTTC. Together with reference TRBV30 and TRBJ2-5, the CDR3 gives the full variable domain: SQTIHQWPATLVQPVGSPLSLECTVEGTSNPNLYWYRQAAGRGLQLLFYSVGIGQISSEVPQNLSASRPQDRQFILSSKKLLLSDSGFYLCAWSAGGGETQYFGPGTRLLVL.

The chain has TRBV14 and TRBJ1-1; TRBD1 might be the D (5 bases). The CDR3 spans 14 residues. V was pared by 4 bases and J by 5 bases, with 14 bases between. Per the germline V gene, CDR1 is SGHDN and CDR2 is FVKESK. DNA for the CDR3: TGTGCCAGCAGCCCCTGGCGGGGGGGGACTGAAGCTTTCTTT. Its protein product is CASSPWRGGTEAFF.

This clone is labeled as medium-sized. V usage is TRBV9 and J usage is TRBJ2-1; 7 bases agree with TRBD2. Germline-derived CDR1 and CDR2 are SGDLS and YYNGEE. The CDR3 is 13 amino acids. Losses at the gene ends were 3 bases for V and 10 bases for J; bases not matched to a gene: 7. The CDR3 DNA is TGTGCCAGCAGCGCCGGACCGGGACTAGAGCAGTTCTTC. This sequence encodes CASSAGPGLEQFF.

This rearrangement joins TRBV4-1 to TRBJ1-5; 7 bases match TRBD1. Germline lookup yields CDR1 MGHRA and CDR2 YSYEKL. After removal of 4 bases from V and 8 bases from J, the junction contained 8 bases not matched to a gene. This CDR3 comprises 14 residues. CDR3 bases: TGCGCCAGCAGCCCGACGACAGGGAGGGAGCCCCAGCATTTT. Translation gives CASSPTTGREPQHF.

The chain recombines TRBV5-1 with TRBJ2-1; the D is unclear. Trimming pared 3 bases from V and 6 bases from J, leaving 13 bases between. Germline lookup yields CDR1 SGHRS and CDR2 YFSETQ. The CDR3 is 14 amino acids. CDR3 bases: TGCGCCAGCAGCTCCGGACCTGTCGCCAATGAGCAGTTCTTC. Translation: CASSSGPVANEQFF.

The chain carries TRBV11-1 and TRBJ2-7, with D uncertain. The length of the CDR3 is 16 residues. CDR1 and CDR2 from the germline V gene are SGHAT and FQDESV (reference sequence). V was pared by 5 bases and J by 3 bases, with 20 bases between. The DNA for the CDR3 is TGTGCCAGCAGCCTTAGACCCGACGGAAACCTCTACGAGCAGTACTTC. Translated, it gives CASSLRPDGNLYEQYF.

V is TRBV2 and J is TRBJ2-5, with D perhaps TRBD2 (5 bases). The V and J ends lost 3 bases and 2 bases respectively, with 19 bases between them. The germline CDR1 and CDR2 sequences are SNHLY and FYNNEI. This CDR3 spans 17 amino acids. The CDR3 sequence: CASSDPHRGPPQETQYF. The CDR3 DNA is TGTGCCAGCAGTGATCCGCATCGGGGTCCCCCTCAAGAGACCCAGTACTTC.

This chain joins TRBV27 and TRBJ1-5, with 7 bases matching TRBD1. V was pared by 2 bases and J by 2 bases, with 0 bases of the junction left unmatched. The CDR3 is made up of 14 amino acids. Per germline, CDR1 MNHEY and CDR2 SMNVEV (reference sequence). DNA of the CDR3: TGTGCCAGCAGTTTAGACAGGGGCAATCAGCCCCAGCATTTT. Amino acids: CASSLDRGNQPQHF.

The J gene is TRBJ1-1, the V gene TRBV14; D call uncertain. The V and J ends lost 0 bases and 5 bases respectively, with 7 bases between them. CDR1 SGHDN and CDR2 FVKESK come from the germline V gene. This CDR3 contains 13 residues. This CDR3 reads CASSQDPRTEAFF. CDR3 coding DNA: TGTGCCAGCAGCCAAGATCCGCGGACTGAAGCTTTCTTT.

The chain couples TRBV6-1 to TRBJ2-7; D possibly corresponds to TRBD1 (6 bases). Looked up from germline, CDR1 is MNHNS and CDR2 is SASEGT. This CDR3 is built from 15 residues. Trimming left V 6 bases short and J 1 base short, with 16 bases between. CDR3 bases: TGTGCCAGCAGAGTGAACCGGGACACTTCCTACGAGCAGTACTTC. This sequence encodes CASRVNRDTSYEQYF.